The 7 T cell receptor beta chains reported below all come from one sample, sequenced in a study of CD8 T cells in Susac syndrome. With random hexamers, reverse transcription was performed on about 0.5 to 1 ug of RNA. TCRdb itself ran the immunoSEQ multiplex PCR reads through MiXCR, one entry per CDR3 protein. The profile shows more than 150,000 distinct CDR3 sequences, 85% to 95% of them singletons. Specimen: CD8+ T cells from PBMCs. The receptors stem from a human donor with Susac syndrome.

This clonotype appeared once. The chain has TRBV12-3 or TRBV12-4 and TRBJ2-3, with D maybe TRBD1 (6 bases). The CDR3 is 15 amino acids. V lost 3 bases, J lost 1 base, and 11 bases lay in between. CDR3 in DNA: TGTGCCAGCAGTTTCAGGGGTTCTGGCACAGATACGCAGTATTTT. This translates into CASSFRGSGTDTQYF.

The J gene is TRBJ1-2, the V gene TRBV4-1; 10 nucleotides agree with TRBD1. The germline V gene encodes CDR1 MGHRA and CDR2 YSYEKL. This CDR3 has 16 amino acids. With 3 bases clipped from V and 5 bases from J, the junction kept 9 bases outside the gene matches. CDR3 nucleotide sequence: TGCGCCAGCAGCCATACATTGACAGGGGGCGCATATGGCTACACCTTC. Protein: CASSHTLTGGAYGYTF.

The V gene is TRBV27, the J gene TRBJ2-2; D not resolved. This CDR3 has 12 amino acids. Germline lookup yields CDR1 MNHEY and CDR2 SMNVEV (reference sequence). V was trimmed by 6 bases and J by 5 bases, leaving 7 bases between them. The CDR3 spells CASRNRTGELFF. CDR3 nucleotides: TGTGCCAGCAGGAACAGAACCGGGGAGCTGTTTTTT.

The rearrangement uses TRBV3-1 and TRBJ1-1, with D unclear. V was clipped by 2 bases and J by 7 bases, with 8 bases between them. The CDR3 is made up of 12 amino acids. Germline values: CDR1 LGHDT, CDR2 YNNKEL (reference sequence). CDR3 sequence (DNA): TGTGCCAGCAGCCAATTGGAGAGTGAAGCTTTCTTT. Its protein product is CASSQLESEAFF.

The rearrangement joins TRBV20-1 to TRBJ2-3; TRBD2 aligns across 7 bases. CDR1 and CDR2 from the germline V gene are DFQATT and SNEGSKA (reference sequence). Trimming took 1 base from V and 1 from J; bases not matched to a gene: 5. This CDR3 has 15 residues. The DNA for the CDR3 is TGCAGTGCTAGAGTGCCCAGCGGGGGCACAGATACGCAGTATTTT. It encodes CSARVPSGGTDTQYF.

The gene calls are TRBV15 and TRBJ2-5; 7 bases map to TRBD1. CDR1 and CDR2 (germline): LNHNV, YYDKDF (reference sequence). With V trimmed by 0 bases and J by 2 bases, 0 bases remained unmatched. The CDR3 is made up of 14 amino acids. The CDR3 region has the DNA TGTGCCACCAGCAGAGACAGGGGGCAAGAGACCCAGTACTTC. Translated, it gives CATSRDRGQETQYF.

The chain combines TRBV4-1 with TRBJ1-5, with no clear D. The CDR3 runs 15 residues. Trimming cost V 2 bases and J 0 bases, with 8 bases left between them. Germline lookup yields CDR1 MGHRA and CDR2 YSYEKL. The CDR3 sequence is CASSQTENSNQPQHF. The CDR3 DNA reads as TGCGCCAGCAGCCAAACAGAGAATAGCAATCAGCCCCAGCATTTT.